This T cell receptor (beta chain) was observed in a study of blood T cell repertoires in COVID-19. Study in general: The analysed material was cDNA or gDNA that came from T cells, B-cell-depleted T cells, or PBMCs.

This CDR3 contains 13 residues. Germline values: CDR1 MNHEY, CDR2 SMNVEV (reference sequence). Trimming took off 6 bases at V and 6 bases at J, with 14 bases between the two ends. Authors' data handling: Using reference gene primer amplification, nucleated cell counts were estimated. Measured with immunoSEQ multiplex PCR; TCRdb has only the in-frame clones, and not every one. That table gives V, J and clone size, and the DNA gave D and trimming. The top ten hold 3.6% of the sample, which has approximately 160,000 clones, around 83% seen once. The chain has TRBV27 and TRBJ1-2; tentative D call: TRBD1 (5 bases). Sequencing was carried out using PBMCs or T cells enriched from blood (not recorded which). The sequence came from a woman aged 45 to 65 in a cohort exposed to, infected with or recovered from COVID-19 (not recorded which). As DNA, the CDR3 is TGTGCCAGCAGCCTTAGGGGTTTTGATGGCTACACCTTC. Its translation: CASSLRGFDGYTF.